These 30 T cell receptor beta chains share one sample of origin, sequenced in a study of blood T cell repertoires in COVID-19. The assay was immunoSEQ multiplex PCR, and TCRdb's table has in-frame clones only and misses some. This sample has some 150,000 clones, with roughly nine tenths found just once. The specimen sequenced was peripheral blood. The receptors originated from a human donor in a cohort sampled during active COVID-19.

This chain joins TRBV3-1 (or the pseudogene TRBV3-2) and TRBJ1-5; weak D call: TRBD1 (5 bases). Trimming removed 2 bases from V and 6 bases from J, with 23 bases in between. This CDR3 has 18 amino acids. In germline, CDR1 is LGHDT, CDR2 YNNKEL (reference sequence). The CDR3 nucleotides read TGTGCCAGCAGCCAAAACCATCACCCCCGGACATCCAGTCAGCCCCAGCATTTT. It yields the protein CASSQNHHPRTSSQPQHF.

The CDR3 region has the DNA TGCGCCAGCAGCGCCGGACAGATGAACACTGAAGCTTTCTTT. Translating gives CASSAGQMNTEAFF. The chain carries TRBV5-1 and TRBJ1-1; the D gene is possibly TRBD1 (6 bases). Trimming left V 4 bases short and J 0 bases short, with 10 bases between. CDR3 size: 14 residues. The germline V gene encodes CDR1 SGHRS and CDR2 YFSETQ. Full variable domain (remainder filled in from reference TRBV5-1 and TRBJ1-1): KAGVTQTPRYLIKTRGQQVTLSCSPISGHRSVSWYQQTPGQGLQFLFEYFSETQRNKGNFPGRFSGRQFSNSRSEMNVSTLELGDSALYLCASSAGQMNTEAFFGQGTRLTVV.

This clone was detected only once. The chain recombines TRBV7-9 with TRBJ1-4; 7 bases match TRBD1. The CDR3 extends over 14 amino acids. The germline CDR1 and CDR2 sequences are SEHNR and FQNEAQ (reference sequence). V shed 4 bases and J 4 bases; nucleotides not matched to a gene: 3. DNA of the CDR3: TGTGCCAGCAGCTGGGGACAGAATAATGAAAAACTGTTTTTT. Translating gives CASSWGQNNEKLFF.

The gene calls are TRBV7-2 and TRBJ2-2; TRBD2 agrees at 8 bases. Germline CDR1 SGHTA, CDR2 FQGNSA. V was pared by 3 bases and J by 7 bases, with 7 bases of the junction left unmatched. The length of the CDR3 is 15 residues. CDR3 residues: CASSFVRGAGGELFF. The DNA of the CDR3 is TGTGCCAGCAGCTTCGTGCGGGGGGCGGGCGGGGAGCTGTTTTTT.

V gene TRBV5-1 combines with J gene TRBJ2-1; TRBD2 matches 8 bases. V lost 0 bases and J lost 4; bases outside the gene matches: 0. CDR1 is SGHRS, CDR2 YFSETQ, per germline. The CDR3 extends over 14 amino acids. CDR3 in amino acids: CASSLVAGYNEQFF. As DNA, the CDR3 is TGCGCCAGCAGCTTGGTAGCGGGGTACAATGAGCAGTTCTTC.

This rearrangement joins TRBV3-1 (or the pseudogene TRBV3-2) to TRBJ1-2, with D hard to call. CDR3 length: 14 residues. Germline V lookup: CDR1 LGHDT, CDR2 YNNKEL (reference sequence). Trimming removed 0 bases from V and 6 bases from J, with 11 bases in between. The CDR3 is CASSQDGSRDGYTF. Written as DNA, the CDR3 is TGTGCCAGCAGCCAAGATGGGTCGAGGGATGGCTACACCTTC.

This chain connects TRBV18 to TRBJ2-5; maybe TRBD2 (5 bases). CDR3 length: 13 amino acids. The V gene lost 6 bases and the J gene lost 4 bases, with 12 bases spanning the gap. Germline CDR1 and CDR2: KGHSH and LQKENI. CDR3 bases: TGTGCCAGCTCTCTGGAGGAGAGAGAGACCCAGTACTTC. It specifies CASSLEERETQYF.

The chain joins TRBV19 to TRBJ2-1, with D maybe TRBD1 (7 bases). V was cut by 8 bases and J by 4 bases, with 12 bases left in between. The CDR3 contains 13 residues. Germline loops: CDR1 LNHDA, CDR2 SQIVND (reference sequence). CDR3 loop: CASSTGRYNEQFF. For the CDR3, the DNA is TGTGCCAGTTCGACAGGGAGGTACAATGAGCAGTTCTTC.

The rearrangement joins TRBV15 to TRBJ1-1; D is possibly TRBD1 (6 bases). V lost 0 bases and J 3 bases, leaving 11 bases between the germline ends. This CDR3 has 15 amino acids. The germline V gene has CDR1 LNHNV and CDR2 YYDKDF (reference sequence). As DNA, the CDR3 is TGTGCCACCAGCAGAGATTATGCAGGGGACACTGAAGCTTTCTTT. Residues: CATSRDYAGDTEAFF.

This clone came up once. This chain connects TRBV7-9 to TRBJ1-4; D uncertain. CDR1 and CDR2 from the germline V gene are SEHNR and FQNEAQ (reference sequence). Trimming left V 3 bases short and J 4 bases short, with 9 bases between. This CDR3 has 14 residues. CDR3 region: CASSFVGDNEKLFF. The CDR3 DNA reads as TGTGCCAGCAGCTTCGTGGGAGATAATGAAAAACTGTTTTTT.

This chain links TRBV30 with TRBJ2-3; 7 bases line up with TRBD2. This CDR3 contains 14 residues. The junction had 10 bases not matched to a gene; V was cut back by 2 bases and J by 8 bases. In germline, CDR1 is GTSNPN, CDR2 SVGIG (reference sequence). The CDR3 region is CAWSTSGVSSTQYF. CDR3 bases: TGTGCCTGGAGTACAAGCGGGGTCTCGAGTACGCAGTATTTT.

Details on this clone: The same CDR3 also results from other DNA sequences found in this sample. The chain combines TRBV6-5 with TRBJ2-2; D unclear. V shed 8 bases and J shed 6 bases, with 7 bases lying between them. The CDR3 has 11 amino acids. Looked up from germline, CDR1 is MNHEY and CDR2 is SVGAGI. CDR3 sequence reads: CASDSPGELFF. The CDR3 DNA reads as TGTGCCAGCGACTCCCCCGGGGAGCTGTTTTTT.

This clone was seen more than once but under ten times. The J gene is TRBJ1-1, the V gene TRBV11-2; D remains ambiguous. The CDR3 runs 13 residues. Germline values: CDR1 SGHAT, CDR2 FQNNGV. V lost 5 bases to trimming and J lost 5 bases, with 12 bases between them. CDR3 residues: CASSRGGSTEAFF. Here the CDR3 DNA reads TGTGCCAGCAGCAGAGGTGGTTCGACTGAAGCTTTCTTT.

The gene calls are TRBV9 and TRBJ1-2, with D possibly being TRBD1 (6 bases). V was cut by 0 bases and J by 7 bases, with 13 bases left in between. CDR1 SGDLS and CDR2 YYNGEE come from the germline V gene. The CDR3 runs to 14 residues. CDR3 sequence (DNA): TGTGCCAGCAGCGTAGCGGGGGGCGGACGTGGCTACACCTTC. Amino acids: CASSVAGGGRGYTF.

This clone was observed a single time. The gene calls are TRBV7-3 and TRBJ2-3; D possibly corresponds to TRBD2 (5 bases). The germline gives CDR1 SGHTA, CDR2 FQGTGA. V dropped 1 base and J dropped 3 bases, with 8 bases sitting between them. This CDR3 is built from 14 residues. The CDR3 region has the DNA TGTGCCAGCAGCTTAAACCCGGGAACAGATACGCAGTATTTT. Translation: CASSLNPGTDTQYF.

The chain employs TRBV27 and TRBJ1-4, with no clear D. V lost 3 bases, J lost 8 bases, and 13 bases lay in between. The CDR3 loop spans 14 amino acids. Germline V gene data show CDR1 as MNHEY and CDR2 as SMNVEV (reference sequence). In nucleotides, the CDR3 is TGTGCCAGCAGTTTTGGAGGGTCGGGGGAAAAACTGTTTTTT. Amino acids: CASSFGGSGEKLFF.

The chain uses TRBV14 and TRBJ1-2; 7 bases are shared with TRBD1. The CDR3 runs to 17 residues. CDR1 is SGHDN, CDR2 FVKESK, per germline. Trimming took 5 bases from V and 4 from J; bases not matched to a gene: 16. As DNA, the CDR3 is TGTGCCAGCAGCGCGGACAGGACACCCCTGTATCGCTATGGCTACACCTTC. As protein: CASSADRTPLYRYGYTF.

The chain employs TRBV7-3 and TRBJ2-2, with D hard to call. CDR1 is SGHTA, CDR2 FQGTGA, per germline. Trimming stripped 5 bases from V and 6 bases from J, with 10 bases between. This CDR3 region has 13 residues. The CDR3 bases are TGTGCCAGCAGCCCCAATCGGGCCGGGGAGCTGTTTTTT. Protein product: CASSPNRAGELFF.

This rearrangement joins TRBV5-1 to TRBJ2-5; D may be TRBD2 (6 bases). The CDR3 loop spans 14 amino acids. The V gene lost 0 bases and the J gene lost 5 bases, with 11 bases spanning the gap. Per germline, CDR1 SGHRS and CDR2 YFSETQ. The CDR3 is CASSLDSGRETQYF. CDR3 nucleotide sequence: TGCGCCAGCAGCTTGGATAGCGGTCGGGAGACCCAGTACTTC. Combining the CDR3 with reference TRBV5-1 and TRBJ2-5 gives the whole variable domain KAGVTQTPRYLIKTRGQQVTLSCSPISGHRSVSWYQQTPGQGLQFLFEYFSETQRNKGNFPGRFSGRQFSNSRSEMNVSTLELGDSALYLCASSLDSGRETQYFGPGTRLLVL.

V is TRBV20-1 and J is TRBJ2-7; tentatively, D is TRBD1 (7 bases). The CDR3 runs to 11 residues. Germline loops: CDR1 DFQATT, CDR2 SNEGSKA (reference sequence). Trimming took off 5 bases at V and 5 bases at J, with 10 bases between the two ends. CDR3 region: CSAGRGDEQYF. The CDR3 coding sequence is TGCAGTGCTGGCAGGGGGGACGAGCAGTACTTC.

The J gene is TRBJ1-3, the V gene TRBV27, with 12 positions matching TRBD1. With V trimmed by 6 bases and J by 4 bases, 13 bases remained unmatched. Germline CDR1 reads MNHEY; CDR2 reads SMNVEV (reference sequence). The length of the CDR3 is 18 residues. The CDR3 here is CASSRNPGTGGKGNTIYF. The CDR3 coding sequence is TGTGCCAGCAGCAGAAACCCCGGGACAGGGGGCAAGGGAAACACCATATATTTT.

The genes are TRBV7-6 and TRBJ2-3, with a weak D call TRBD1 (6 bases). Germline CDR1 reads SGHVS; CDR2 reads FNYEAQ. The CDR3 sequence is 20 residues long. V was shortened by 1 base and J by 2 bases, with 25 bases between the two germline ends. Here the CDR3 reads CASSLVPTVNRGQNTDTQYF. CDR3 sequence (DNA): TGTGCCAGCAGCTTAGTCCCGACAGTAAACCGGGGACAAAACACAGATACGCAGTATTTT.

This chain joins TRBV7-9 and TRBJ1-2; TRBD1 is a possible D gene (6 bases). The CDR3 is made up of 12 amino acids. The germline V and J ends were trimmed by 1 base and 6 bases, with 6 bases remaining between them. Germline assignment: CDR1 SEHNR and CDR2 FQNEAQ (reference sequence). The chain's CDR3 is CASSLGDNGYTF. The CDR3, as DNA: TGTGCCAGCAGCTTAGGGGACAATGGCTACACCTTC.

The rearrangement joins TRBV7-2 to TRBJ2-3; 10 bases map to TRBD2. CDR1 is SGHTA, CDR2 FQGNSA, per germline. With 1 base clipped from V and 1 base from J, the junction kept 5 bases outside the gene matches. The CDR3 is 17 residues long. CDR3 sequence (DNA): TGTGCCAGCAGCTTAGGGAGCGGGGGGGCCGGCACAGATACGCAGTATTTT. It is translated as CASSLGSGGAGTDTQYF.

The chain links TRBV10-3 to TRBJ1-2, with a tentative D call TRBD1 (5 bases). Germline loops: CDR1 ENHRY, CDR2 SYGVKD. The CDR3 contains 13 residues. The V and J ends lost 7 bases and 5 bases respectively, with 14 bases between them. As DNA, the CDR3 is TGTGCCATCACCCCTGAAAAGGGGTATGGCTACACCTTC. It yields the protein CAITPEKGYGYTF.

The J gene is TRBJ1-6, the V gene TRBV5-1; possible D gene TRBD1, 5 bases. V lost 4 bases to trimming and J lost 9 bases, with 14 bases between them. CDR3 length: 14 amino acids. The germline V gene has CDR1 SGHRS and CDR2 YFSETQ. DNA of the CDR3: TGCGCCAGCAGCCCTGGACAATCTTCTTCACCCCTCCACTTT. Amino acid sequence: CASSPGQSSSPLHF.

This clone has only one observation. The chain uses TRBV7-2 and TRBJ2-5, with a possible D match to TRBD2 (6 bases). The CDR3 is 16 amino acids. Germline loops: CDR1 SGHTA, CDR2 FQGNSA. Trimming shortened V by 5 bases and J by 1 base, and 17 bases separated the two germline ends. The DNA of the CDR3 is TGTGCCAGCAGCCCTTGGACTGAAGCGGGCCAAGAGACCCAGTACTTC. Translated: CASSPWTEAGQETQYF.

This clone was seen only a few times. The rearrangement joins TRBV3-1 (or the pseudogene TRBV3-2) to TRBJ1-4; the match to TRBD1 covers 9 bases. V shed 3 bases and J 8 bases; nucleotides not matched to a gene: 7. Germline V gives CDR1 LGHDT, CDR2 YNNKEL (reference sequence). This CDR3 is 15 amino acids long. DNA of the CDR3: TGTGCCAGCAGCCATACCGGACAGGGGAGGGAAAAACTGTTTTTT. Protein sequence: CASSHTGQGREKLFF.

This clone was detected only a few times. J is TRBJ1-3 and V is TRBV15, with D unclear. The CDR3 sequence is 15 residues long. Germline V gene lookup returns CDR1 LNHNV and CDR2 YYDKDF (reference sequence). Trimming shortened V by 0 bases and J by 2 bases, and 8 bases separated the two germline ends. The CDR3 sequence is CATSRDVGAGNTIYF. CDR3 nucleotides: TGTGCCACCAGCAGAGATGTCGGGGCTGGAAACACCATATATTTT.

The rearrangement uses TRBV2 and TRBJ2-2, with 13 bases matching TRBD2. The junction had 6 bases not matched to a gene; V was cut back by 5 bases and J by 0 bases. Germline CDR1 and CDR2: SNHLY and FYNNEI. CDR3 length equals 18 residues. The CDR3 DNA is TGTGCCAGCAGTTTGACTAGCGGGGGGCACGCGAACACCGGGGAGCTGTTTTTT. The encoded protein is CASSLTSGGHANTGELFF. Looking up the rest from reference TRBV2 and TRBJ2-2 gives the full variable domain: EPEVTQTPSHQVTQMGQEVILRCVPISNHLYFYWYRQILGQKVEFLVSFYNNEISEKSEIFDDQFSVERPDGSNFTLKIRSTKLEDSAMYFCASSLTSGGHANTGELFFGEGSRLTVL.